These 26 T cell receptor beta chains came from one sample sequenced in a study of PD-1 blockade in classical Hodgkin lymphoma. Brentuximab vedotin exposure varied among the patients, all of whom had relapsed after autologous stem cell transplantation. The method was immunoSEQ multiplex PCR; TCRdb's version includes in-frame clones alone and lacks a portion of them. Here the sample spans about 21,000 clones, more than 60% being singletons. Sequencing used peripheral blood mononuclear cells (PBMCs), obtained at baseline. Receptors were obtained from a human donor with classical Hodgkin lymphoma.

This CDR3 is CASSKDREGANVLTF. Here the CDR3 DNA reads TGTGCCAGCAGCAAGGACAGGGAAGGGGCCAACGTCCTGACTTTC. This rearrangement joins TRBV21-1 to TRBJ2-6; the table gives TRBD1 as D, unverified against the DNA. TRBV21-1 is tagged as a pseudogene. This CDR3 has 15 amino acids.

CDR3 loop: CASSQAPSGSGTGELFF. The CDR3 DNA reads as TGTGCCAGCAGCCAAGCGCCTAGCGGGAGTGGCACCGGGGAGCTGTTTTTT. The chain couples TRBV4-2 to TRBJ2-2, with 10 bases lining up with TRBD2. Per germline, CDR1 LGHNA and CDR2 YNFKEQ. The CDR3 sequence is 17 residues long. Trimming removed 1 base from V and 4 bases from J; junction bases left unmatched: 6.

This chain joins TRBV11-2 and TRBJ2-5; perhaps TRBD2 as D (5 bases). Germline CDR1 SGHAT, CDR2 FQNNGV. Trimming removed 1 base at V and 0 bases at J, with 12 bases between. The CDR3 has 16 residues. In nucleotides, the CDR3 is TGTGCCAGCAGCTTAGGGTTAGCGAGGTACCAAGAGACCCAGTACTTC. Translation gives CASSLGLARYQETQYF.

The CDR3 spells CASSFYRGSTDTQYF. The CDR3 DNA is TGTGCCAGCAGCTTCTACAGGGGTTCCACAGATACGCAGTATTTT. This chain joins TRBV5-8 and TRBJ2-3, with 7 bases lining up with TRBD1. Germline trimming cut 2 bases from V and 2 bases from J; bases unmatched to any gene: 5. CDR1 and CDR2 from the germline V gene are SGHTS and YDEGEE. The CDR3 runs to 15 residues.

This sequence joins TRBV21-1 and TRBJ2-7; TRBD2 is the table's D call and was not checked against the DNA. TRBV21-1 is a recognized pseudogene. The CDR3 has 17 residues. The CDR3 region has the DNA TGTGCCAGCAGCAAAGCTGAGGAGACTAGCGGCCCCTGGGAGCAGTACTTC. This translates into CASSKAEETSGPWEQYF.

There are a few counts of this clone. V and J are TRBV30 and TRBJ1-5; TRBD1 is a possible D gene (5 bases). Germline CDR1 reads GTSNPN; CDR2 reads SVGIG (reference sequence). Between the trimmed V and J ends, which lost 0 bases and 7 bases, there was a span of 10 bases. The CDR3 runs 13 residues. CDR3 sequence reads: CAWSVGGGQPQHF. CDR3 nucleotide sequence: TGTGCCTGGAGTGTTGGGGGTGGCCAGCCCCAGCATTTT.

The CDR3 spells CASSVAEKSYGYTF. Written as DNA, the CDR3 is TGTGCCAGCAGTGTAGCGGAGAAGTCCTATGGCTACACCTTC. The chain combines TRBV6-1 with TRBJ1-2; D gene uncertain. The CDR3 runs 14 residues. The V gene's germline CDR1 is MNHNS and CDR2 SASEGT. The V end was cut by 4 bases, the J end by 4 bases, with 13 bases between.

The V gene is TRBV5-1, the J gene TRBJ2-5; 13 bases are a match to TRBD2. Germline-derived CDR1 and CDR2 are SGHRS and YFSETQ. Trimming removed 0 bases from V and 5 bases from J; junction bases left unmatched: 4. The length of the CDR3 is 16 residues. The CDR3 protein is CASSLGGTSGIETQYF. The CDR3 DNA reads TGCGCCAGCAGCTTGGGGGGGACTAGCGGGATTGAGACCCAGTACTTC.

The chain links TRBV28 to TRBJ2-3; D is tentatively TRBD1 or TRBD2 (5 bases each). Looked up from germline, CDR1 is MDHEN and CDR2 is SYDVKM. Trimming shortened V by 5 bases and J by 1 base, and 13 bases separated the two germline ends. This CDR3 contains 15 residues. The CDR3 is CASSARDGGTDTQYF. The CDR3 coding sequence is TGTGCCAGCAGTGCACGGGACGGAGGCACAGATACGCAGTATTTT. The full variable domain, with the rest looked up from reference TRBV28 and TRBJ2-3, is DVKVTQSSRYLVKRTGEKVFLECVQDMDHENMFWYRQDPGLGLRLIYFSYDVKMKEKGDIPEGYSVSREKKERFSLILESASTNQTSMYLCASSARDGGTDTQYFGPGTRLTVL.

The chain combines TRBV7-9 with TRBJ1-2, with D perhaps matching TRBD1 (5 bases). CDR3 length equals 14 residues. Trimming took 1 base from V and 2 from J, leaving 8 bases between them. Looked up from germline, CDR1 is SEHNR and CDR2 is FQNEAQ (reference sequence). In nucleotides, the CDR3 is TGTGCCAGCAGCTTAGTGACAGCAAACTATGGCTACACCTTC. It codes for CASSLVTANYGYTF. Based on the CDR3 plus reference TRBV7-9 and TRBJ1-2, the full variable domain is DTGVSQNPRHKITKRGQNVTFRCDPISEHNRLYWYRQTLGQGPEFLTYFQNEAQLEKSRLLSDRFSAERPKGSFSTLEIQRTEQGDSAMYLCASSLVTANYGYTFGSGTRLTVV.

V gene TRBV5-1 combines with J gene TRBJ2-1; TRBD2 agrees at 11 bases. The length of the CDR3 is 15 residues. J lost 6 bases, V lost 4 bases, and 6 bases had no gene match. Germline assignment: CDR1 SGHRS and CDR2 YFSETQ. CDR3 in amino acids: CASSQLAGAANEQFF. CDR3 nucleotide sequence: TGCGCCAGCAGCCAACTAGCGGGGGCCGCCAATGAGCAGTTCTTC.

The chain employs TRBV10-3 and TRBJ1-2; perhaps TRBD1 as D (5 bases). Germline values: CDR1 ENHRY, CDR2 SYGVKD. The CDR3 contains 15 residues. V lost 5 bases and J 0 bases, leaving 13 bases between the germline ends. The CDR3 loop is CAISPVAGPNYGYTF. The CDR3, as DNA: TGTGCCATCAGTCCAGTGGCGGGACCTAACTATGGCTACACCTTC.

This clone was seen a few times. The J gene is TRBJ1-4, the V gene TRBV7-9; no clear D gene. Germline loops: CDR1 SEHNR, CDR2 FQNEAQ (reference sequence). V lost 8 bases and J lost 3, with 16 bases in between. This CDR3 contains 15 residues. The CDR3 is CASAAFGMANEKLFF. DNA for the CDR3: TGTGCCAGCGCCGCTTTCGGGATGGCTAATGAAAAACTGTTTTTT.

This rearrangement joins TRBV6-5 to TRBJ2-1; 7 bases are a match to TRBD1. The junction had 11 bases not matched to a gene; V was cut back by 5 bases and J by 13 bases. This CDR3 spans 13 amino acids. Per the germline V gene, CDR1 is MNHEY and CDR2 is SVGAGI. CDR3 DNA: TGTGCCAGCAGTGCGACAGGGTGGTCTTCTCAGTTCTTC. Amino acids: CASSATGWSSQFF.

As DNA, the CDR3 is TGTGCCAGCTCCCCGGGATCGTCCCCCTATGGCTACACCTTC. It translates to CASSPGSSPYGYTF. The V and J genes are TRBV7-3 and TRBJ1-2; D is undetermined. V was shortened by 8 bases and J by 4 bases, with 17 bases between the two germline ends. The V gene's germline CDR1 is SGHTA and CDR2 FQGTGA. The CDR3 is 14 residues long.

The chain has TRBV4-1 and TRBJ2-3; tentatively, D is TRBD1 or TRBD2 (5 bases each). V shed 4 bases and J shed 0 bases, with 11 bases lying between them. The CDR3 contains 15 residues. The germline V gene has CDR1 MGHRA and CDR2 YSYEKL. CDR3 residues: CASSRDGSSTDTQYF. The DNA of the CDR3 is TGCGCCAGCAGCCGGGACGGGTCTAGCACAGATACGCAGTATTTT.

The chain combines TRBV5-3 with TRBJ2-7; D unclear. TRBV5-3 is an open reading frame whose function is uncertain. V dropped 0 bases and J dropped 3 bases, with 7 bases sitting between them. The CDR3 is 13 residues long. The CDR3 here is CARSLVSGYEQYF. Written as DNA, the CDR3 is TGTGCCAGAAGCTTGGTCTCGGGCTACGAGCAGTACTTC.

This chain joins TRBV7-2 and TRBJ2-1; the D is unclear. V was cut by 1 base and J by 6 bases, with 7 bases left in between. This CDR3 has 13 residues. Germline loops: CDR1 SGHTA, CDR2 FQGNSA. In DNA form, the CDR3 reads TGTGCCAGCAGCTTAGGGGCTGGCAATGAGCAGTTCTTC. This gives the protein CASSLGAGNEQFF.

The rearrangement uses TRBV4-3 and TRBJ1-6; a weak D match, TRBD1 (6 bases). Germline V lookup: CDR1 LGHNA, CDR2 YSLEER. The germline V and J ends were trimmed by 4 bases and 0 bases, with 22 bases remaining between them. There are 20 residues in the CDR3. The CDR3 DNA follows: TGCGCCAGCAGCCCGGGGGCGGACAGCACACTAAGCTCCTATAATTCACCCCTCCACTTT. This codes for CASSPGADSTLSSYNSPLHF.

The V gene is TRBV30, the J gene TRBJ2-1; D is undetermined. The length of the CDR3 is 11 residues. Trimming shortened V by 7 bases and J by 1 base, and 5 bases separated the two germline ends. CDR1 and CDR2 from the germline V gene are GTSNPN and SVGIG (reference sequence). The chain's CDR3 is CASLSYNEQFF. The CDR3 nucleotides read TGTGCCTCCTTATCCTACAATGAGCAGTTCTTC. The whole variable domain, remainder taken from reference TRBV30 and TRBJ2-1, is SQTIHQWPATLVQPVGSPLSLECTVEGTSNPNLYWYRQAAGRGLQLLFYSVGIGQISSEVPQNLSASRPQDRQFILSSKKLLLSDSGFYLCASLSYNEQFFGPGTRLTVL.

The table lists this clone with a few counts. The rearrangement uses TRBV7-3 and TRBJ2-2; D gene ambiguous. In germline, CDR1 is SGHTA, CDR2 FQGTGA. The length of the CDR3 is 15 residues. V lost 2 bases and J 0 bases, leaving 7 bases between the germline ends. Written as DNA, the CDR3 is TGTGCCAGCAGCTTATACCGAGCGAACACCGGGGAGCTGTTTTTT. It yields the protein CASSLYRANTGELFF.

The table lists this clone with a few counts. J is TRBJ2-7 and V is TRBV29-1; D possibly matches TRBD1 or TRBD2 (5 bases each). Germline V CDR1 and CDR2: SQVTM, ANQGSEA. The CDR3 is made up of 16 amino acids. V lost 7 bases and J 0 bases, leaving 22 bases between the germline ends. DNA for the CDR3: TGCAGCGGGGTATCTAGGGGTTCAGCGGACTCCTACGAGCAGTACTTC. It encodes CSGVSRGSADSYEQYF.

The chain carries TRBV29-1 and TRBJ1-1, with a weak D call TRBD1 (5 bases). This CDR3 has 12 residues. Germline V gene data show CDR1 as SQVTM and CDR2 as ANQGSEA. CDR3: CTGGGQGTEAFF. The DNA for the CDR3 is TGCACCGGTGGAGGGCAGGGCACTGAAGCTTTCTTT. Together with reference TRBV29-1 and TRBJ1-1, the CDR3 gives the full variable domain: SAVISQKPSRDICQRGTSLTIQCQVDSQVTMMFWYRQQPGQSLTLIATANQGSEATYESGFVIDKFPISRPNLTFSTLTVSNMSPEDSSIYLCTGGGQGTEAFFGQGTRLTVV.

J is TRBJ2-7 and V is TRBV19, with 10 nucleotides matching TRBD1. CDR1 is LNHDA, CDR2 SQIVND, per germline (reference sequence). Trimming removed 5 bases from V and 2 bases from J; junction bases left unmatched: 6. The CDR3 covers 15 residues. The CDR3 loop is CASSLRDRGPYEQYF. As DNA, the CDR3 is TGTGCCAGTAGTCTCCGGGACAGGGGTCCCTACGAGCAGTACTTC.

The chain is built from TRBV2 and TRBJ2-7, with TRBD1 matching 8 bases. The V gene's germline CDR1 is SNHLY and CDR2 FYNNEI. The CDR3 contains 13 residues. V dropped 6 bases and J dropped 6; count of bases not matched to a gene: 7. CDR3 DNA: TGTGCCAGCAGGGGTAGGGACAGGTCCGAGCAGTACTTC. It codes for CASRGRDRSEQYF.

The chain uses TRBV19 and TRBJ2-1; the D gene is possibly TRBD1 (6 bases). Germline V gives CDR1 LNHDA, CDR2 SQIVND (reference sequence). The V end lost 1 base, the J end lost 0 bases, and 13 bases lay between the germline ends. The CDR3 runs to 17 residues. CDR3 residues: CASSIVGRGSSYNEQFF. CDR3 nucleotide sequence: TGTGCCAGTAGTATAGTGGGAAGGGGGAGCTCCTACAATGAGCAGTTCTTC. Based on the CDR3 plus reference TRBV19 and TRBJ2-1, the full variable domain is DGGITQSPKYLFRKEGQNVTLSCEQNLNHDAMYWYRQDPGQGLRLIYYSQIVNDFQKGDIAEGYSVSREKKESFPLTVTSAQKNPTAFYLCASSIVGRGSSYNEQFFGPGTRLTVL.